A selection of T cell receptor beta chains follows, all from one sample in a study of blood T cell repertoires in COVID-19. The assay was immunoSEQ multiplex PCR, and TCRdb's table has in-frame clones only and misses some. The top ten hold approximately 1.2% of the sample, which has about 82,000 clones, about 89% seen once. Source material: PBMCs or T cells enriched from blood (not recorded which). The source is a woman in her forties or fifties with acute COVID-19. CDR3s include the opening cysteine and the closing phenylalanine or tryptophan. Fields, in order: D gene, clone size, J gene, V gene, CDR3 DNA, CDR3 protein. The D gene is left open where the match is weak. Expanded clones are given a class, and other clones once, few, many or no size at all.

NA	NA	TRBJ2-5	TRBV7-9	TGTGCCAGCAGCCCCACAGGGGGGGGTCAAGAGACCCAGTACTTC	CASSPTGGGQETQYF
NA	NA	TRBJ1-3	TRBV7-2	TGTGCCAGCAGCTTAGTGGGGGCTAGCTCTGGAAACACCATATATTTT	CASSLVGASSGNTIYF
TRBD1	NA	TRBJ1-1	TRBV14	TGTGCCAGCAGCCTGGGACAGGGGGCGGCTGAAGCTTTCTTT	CASSLGQGAAEAFF
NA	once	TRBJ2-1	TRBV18	TGTGCCAGCTCACCACCGACTATACACAATGAGCAGTTCTTC	CASSPPTIHNEQFF
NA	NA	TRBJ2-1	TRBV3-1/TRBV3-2	TGTGCCAGCAGCCAAGTAGGGCGGGACCCAGAGCAGTTCTTC	CASSQVGRDPEQFF
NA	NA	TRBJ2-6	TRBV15	TGTGCCACCAGCCGAGACGGTAGCTCTGGGGCCAACGTCCTGACTTTC	CATSRDGSSGANVLTF
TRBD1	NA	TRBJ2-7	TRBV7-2	TGTGCCAGCAGCTTAGCCGGGACAGCCTACGAGCAGTACTTC	CASSLAGTAYEQYF
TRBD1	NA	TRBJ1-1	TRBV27	TGTGCCAGCAGTTTCGGGACAGGGGTAACTGAAGCTTTCTTT	CASSFGTGVTEAFF
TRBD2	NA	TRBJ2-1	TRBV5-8	TGTGCCAGCAGCCGGACTAGCGGGCAACAGTTCTTC	CASSRTSGQQFF
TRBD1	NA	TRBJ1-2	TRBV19	TGTGCCAGTAGAGCAATAACGACAGGGTATGGCTACACCTTC	CASRAITTGYGYTF
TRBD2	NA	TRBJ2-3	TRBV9	TGTGCCAGCAGCGTAGGACTAGCCATGGATACGCAGTATTTT	CASSVGLAMDTQYF
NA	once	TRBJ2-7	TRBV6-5	TGTGCCAGCAGTCCGGGACACTTCCTTGTCTACGAGCAGTACTTC	CASSPGHFLVYEQYF
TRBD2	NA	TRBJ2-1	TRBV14	TGTGCCAGCAGCAAACCGGGACTAGCGGGGTACAATGAGCAGTTCTTC	CASSKPGLAGYNEQFF
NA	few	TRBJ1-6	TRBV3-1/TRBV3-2	TGTGCCAGCGAAGACTCAGGGGTACGGACACCCCTCCACTTT	CASEDSGVRTPLHF
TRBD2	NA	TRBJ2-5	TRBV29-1	TGCAGCGTTGGGGACTATCAAGAGACCCAGTACTTC	CSVGDYQETQYF
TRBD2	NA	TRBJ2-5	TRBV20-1	TGCAGTGCTAGTGTTAGCGGGAGACGAGAGACCCAGTACTTC	CSASVSGRRETQYF
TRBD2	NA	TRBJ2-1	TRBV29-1	TGCAGCGGCGCAGTAGCGGGTGATATTAATGAGCAGTTCTTC	CSGAVAGDINEQFF
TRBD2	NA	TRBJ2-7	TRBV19	TGTGCCAGTAGTATTTCTGCGACTAGCGGGATCTACGAGCAGTACTTC	CASSISATSGIYEQYF
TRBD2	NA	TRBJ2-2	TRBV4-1	TGCGCCAGCAGCCAAGAAGCACACATAGCGGGAGGCGGCGGGGAGCTGTTTTTT	CASSQEAHIAGGGGELFF
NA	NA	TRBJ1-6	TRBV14	TGTGCCAGCAGCCAAGGCGGACATAACTCACCCCTCCACTTT	CASSQGGHNSPLHF
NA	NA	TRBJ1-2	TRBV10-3	TGTGCCATCAGTGAGCCAACGGCGGCTGAAGGCTATGGCTACACCTTC	CAISEPTAAEGYGYTF
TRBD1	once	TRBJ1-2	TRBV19	TGTGCCAGTAGTATTAATGACAGGGGGTTGAAATATGGCTACACCTTC	CASSINDRGLKYGYTF
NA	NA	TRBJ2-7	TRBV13	TGTGCCAGCAGCTTAGGCATCCAGGCCAACGAGCAGTACTTC	CASSLGIQANEQYF
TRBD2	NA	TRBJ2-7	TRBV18	TGTGCCAGCTCACCGACTAGCGGGAGGTACGAGCAGTACTTC	CASSPTSGRYEQYF
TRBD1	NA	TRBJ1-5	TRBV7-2	TGTGCCAGCAGCTGGACAGGGTTACAGCCCCAGCATTTT	CASSWTGLQPQHF
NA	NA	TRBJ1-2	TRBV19	TGTGCCAGTAGTATCACCACTCGGACATTGCAGGACTATGGCTACACCTTC	CASSITTRTLQDYGYTF
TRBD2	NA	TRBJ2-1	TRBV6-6	TGTGCCAGCAGTCACAGCGGGAGGCAGTTCTTC	CASSHSGRQFF
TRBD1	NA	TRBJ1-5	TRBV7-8	TGTGCCAGCAGCCCGGGACAGGGCATTCAGCCCCAGCATTTT	CASSPGQGIQPQHF
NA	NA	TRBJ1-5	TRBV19	TGTGCCAGTAGTCCCAGGGACAACAATCAGCCCCAGCATTTT	CASSPRDNNQPQHF
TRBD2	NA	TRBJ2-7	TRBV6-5	TGTGCCAGCCAGACTAGCGGGTCATACGAGCAGTACTTC	CASQTSGSYEQYF
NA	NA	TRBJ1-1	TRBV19	TGTGCCAGTAGTCCAGAAAGGAACACTGAAGCTTTCTTT	CASSPERNTEAFF
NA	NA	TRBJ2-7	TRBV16	TGTGCCAGCAGCCAGCTAAGCTACGAGCAGTACTTC	CASSQLSYEQYF
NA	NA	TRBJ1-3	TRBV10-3	TGTGCCATTAGGGGAACAGACTCTGGAAACACCATATATTTT	CAIRGTDSGNTIYF
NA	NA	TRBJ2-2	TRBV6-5	TGTGCCAGCAGTTACCAGGTTTCCACCGGGGAGCTGTTTTTT	CASSYQVSTGELFF
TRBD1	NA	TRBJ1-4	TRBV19	TGTGCCAGTAGTATAGGAGACAGGGGCTATGAAAAACTGTTTTTT	CASSIGDRGYEKLFF
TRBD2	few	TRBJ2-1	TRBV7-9	TGTGCCAGCAGCTCTTCTCGGGGGGGTAGCGGGAGCTATGAGCAGTTCTTC	CASSSSRGGSGSYEQFF
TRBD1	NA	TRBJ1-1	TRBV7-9	TGTGCCAGCAGCCTAGACCACAGGGGCACTGAAGCTTTCTTT	CASSLDHRGTEAFF
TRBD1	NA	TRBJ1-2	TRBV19	TGTGCCAGTAGTATGAGACAGGGACAGGGCTACACCTTC	CASSMRQGQGYTF
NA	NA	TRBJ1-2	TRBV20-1	TGCAACCTACCATCTAACTATGGCTACACCTTC	CNLPSNYGYTF
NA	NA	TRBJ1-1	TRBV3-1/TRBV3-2	TGTGCCAGCAGCCAAGAATGGAGTGAAGCTTTCTTT	CASSQEWSEAFF
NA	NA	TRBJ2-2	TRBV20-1	TGCAGTGCTAGTTTTGGACTAAACACCGGGGAGCTGTTTTTT	CSASFGLNTGELFF
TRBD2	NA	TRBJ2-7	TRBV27	TGTGCCAGCAGTTTAGGGCTAGCGGGAGGGAATTACGAGCAGTACTTC	CASSLGLAGGNYEQYF
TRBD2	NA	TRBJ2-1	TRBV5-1	TGCGCCAGCAGCCAATTAGCGGGGGGGAGTAATGAGCAGTTCTTC	CASSQLAGGSNEQFF
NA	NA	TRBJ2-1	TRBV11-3	TGTGCCAGCAGCTTGGTGGGCGGGACCTACAATGAGCAGTTCTTC	CASSLVGGTYNEQFF